This TCR beta chain appears in the sequencing data of a study of cytomegalovirus exposure and HLA in healthy donors. Broader study findings: Links to common viral pathogens appeared, in a later analysis, for several of the most significant clusters.

Researchers ran the PCR with 60 Vbeta and 13 Jbeta primers. This table comes from immunoSEQ multiplex PCR, and its TCRdb copy is limited to in-frame clones, with some not included. The sample includes 210,000 or so clones, roughly four fifths of them seen just once. This clone was detected a few times. Its target is unknown. This clonotype originated in a girl aged 10-17 years in good health and CMV-seronegative. Sequencing was done on a sample of PBMCs.

The chain's CDR3 is CASSLSLGGTEAFF. CDR3 DNA sequence: TGCGCCAGCAGCTTGTCGCTTGGAGGGACTGAAGCTTTCTTT. The chain couples TRBV5-1 to TRBJ1-1; no definite D call. Germline V CDR1 and CDR2: SGHRS, YFSETQ. This CDR3 is 14 amino acids long. V lost 1 base, J lost 5 bases, and 12 bases lay in between. Drawing the rest from reference TRBV5-1 and TRBJ1-1, the complete variable domain is KAGVTQTPRYLIKTRGQQVTLSCSPISGHRSVSWYQQTPGQGLQFLFEYFSETQRNKGNFPGRFSGRQFSNSRSEMNVSTLELGDSALYLCASSLSLGGTEAFFGQGTRLTVV.